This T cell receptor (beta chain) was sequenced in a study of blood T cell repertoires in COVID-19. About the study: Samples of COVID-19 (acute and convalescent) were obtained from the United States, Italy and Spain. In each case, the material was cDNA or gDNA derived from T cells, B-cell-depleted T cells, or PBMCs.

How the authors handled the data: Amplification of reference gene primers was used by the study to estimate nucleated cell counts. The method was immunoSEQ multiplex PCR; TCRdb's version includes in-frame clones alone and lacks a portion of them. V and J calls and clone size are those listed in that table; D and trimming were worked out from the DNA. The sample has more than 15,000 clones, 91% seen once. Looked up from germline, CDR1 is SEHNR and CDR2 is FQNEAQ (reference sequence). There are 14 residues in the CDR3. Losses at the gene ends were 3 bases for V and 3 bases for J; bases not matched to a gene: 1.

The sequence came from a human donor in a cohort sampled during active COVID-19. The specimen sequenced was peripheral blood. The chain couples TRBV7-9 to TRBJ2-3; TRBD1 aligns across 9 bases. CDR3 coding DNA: TGTGCCAGCAGCTTGGGACAGGGTACAGATACGCAGTATTTT. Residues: CASSLGQGTDTQYF.